This TCR beta chain originates from a study of cytomegalovirus exposure and HLA in healthy donors. Primers included in the PCR were 60 Vbeta and 13 Jbeta primers. Generated by immunoSEQ multiplex PCR, the TCRdb table keeps only in-frame clones and is missing some. The data contain roughly 48,000 clones, approximately 70% of them singletons. A word on this clone: Its antigen is not identified.

Between the trimmed V and J ends, which lost 4 bases and 0 bases, there was a span of 22 bases. This CDR3 spans 19 amino acids. Germline lookup yields CDR1 MNHNS and CDR2 SASEGT. Broader study findings: For most TCR sequences rarity was the rule, although some public TCRs occurred in many donors. According to reports, the classifier identified cytomegalovirus status with high specificity and sensitivity. Analysis performed later showed TCR beta chains linked to HLA being more clonally expanded than equally common others.

The specimen was PBMCs. The J gene is TRBJ1-3, the V gene TRBV6-1; D ambiguous. This TCR was sampled from a man aged 18-30 years in good health and CMV-seronegative. In DNA form, the CDR3 reads TGTGCCAGCAGTGTTTTCTCGTTTCCAAGCGAACTCTCTGGAAACACCATATATTTT. Translation gives CASSVFSFPSELSGNTIYF.